This T cell receptor (beta chain) was captured by sequencing in a study of shared clonotypes between healthy human individuals. Naivety among CD8 cells was defined by CD45RO negativity and positive CCR7 selection, thereby excluding terminally differentiated effector memory CD45RA+ cells. Germline lookup yields CDR1 SGHDT and CDR2 YYEEEE. The CDR3 consists of 14 residues. Between the trimmed V and J ends, which lost 4 bases and 8 bases, there was a span of 16 bases. This table comes from immunoSEQ multiplex PCR, and its TCRdb copy is limited to in-frame clones, with some not included. Of fewer than 700,000 clones in the sample, 85% to 95% are singletons; the top ten hold about 0.11%.

The sequence derives from a woman younger than 45 in good health. Specimen: naive CD8+ T cells sorted from blood. The V gene is TRBV5-6, the J gene TRBJ2-1; D may be TRBD2 (6 bases). The CDR3 here is CASSPGTLLDEQFF. The CDR3 nucleotides are TGTGCCAGCAGCCCCGGGACTCTTCTAGATGAGCAGTTCTTC.